The 32 T cell receptor beta chains presented below share a single source sample, sequenced in a study of T-cell reconstitution after alpha-beta-depleted transplantation in children. It was with unique molecular identifiers that the TCRbeta library was prepared. TCRdb processed the PCR reads anew with MiXCR; each CDR3 protein has one entry. The sample contains about 200,000 distinct CDR3 sequences, 13% to 15% of which appear only once. The specimen was PBMCs from the stem cell graft donor, collected from the stem cell graft. The receptors here all came from a human donor who donated a stem cell graft to a child with acute lymphoblastic leukemia.

This clonotype was counted many times. V is TRBV6-1 and J is TRBJ1-6; possible D gene TRBD1, 5 bases. CDR3 length equals 13 residues. V was shortened by 6 bases and J by 10 bases, with 13 bases between the two germline ends. CDR1 is MNHNS and CDR2 is SASEGT in the germline V gene. The CDR3 here is CASRRDVGSPLHF. As DNA, the CDR3 is TGTGCCAGCAGGAGGGACGTGGGATCACCCCTCCACTTT.

The CDR3 sequence: CASSPRKQGRATEAFF. CDR3 DNA: TGTGCCAGCAGTCCCCGAAAACAGGGACGGGCCACTGAAGCTTTCTTT. The chain recombines TRBV27 with TRBJ1-1; a possible D gene is TRBD1 (6 bases). The CDR3 runs to 16 residues. Trimming removed 5 bases at V and 4 bases at J, with 20 bases between. The germline CDR1 and CDR2 sequences are MNHEY and SMNVEV (reference sequence).

In its sample, this clonotype was seen many times. V is TRBV12-3 or TRBV12-4 and J is TRBJ1-3; D call uncertain. Trimming took 3 bases from V and 0 from J, leaving 9 bases between them. This CDR3 is built from 15 residues. The CDR3 here is CASSFSSLSGNTIYF. In DNA, the CDR3 is TGTGCCAGCAGTTTTAGCTCCCTCTCTGGAAACACCATATATTTT.

This clonotype was seen ten or more times. This rearrangement joins TRBV4-2 to TRBJ2-7; D gene uncertain. Germline lookup yields CDR1 LGHNA and CDR2 YNFKEQ. The CDR3 sequence is 13 residues long. V gave up 0 bases and J gave up 3 bases, with 6 bases separating them. CDR3 sequence: CASSQELDYEQYF. CDR3 DNA sequence: TGTGCCAGCAGCCAAGAGCTGGACTACGAGCAGTACTTC.

The sample holds a few counts of this clonotype. The chain couples TRBV6-5 to TRBJ2-4; no reliable D call. The CDR3 contains 15 residues. V lost 4 bases to trimming and J lost 0 bases, with 10 bases between them. Germline CDR1 and CDR2: MNHEY and SVGAGI. The DNA of the CDR3 is TGTGCCAGCAGTTCGGCGGTTCTAGCCAAAAACATTCAGTACTTC. Residues: CASSSAVLAKNIQYF.

At least ten counts were recorded for this clonotype. The chain carries TRBV7-2 and TRBJ1-1; no clear D gene. The CDR3 extends over 12 amino acids. Per germline, CDR1 SGHTA and CDR2 FQGNSA. Trimming took 0 bases from V and 7 from J, leaving 6 bases between them. The CDR3 is CASSLASVEAFF. CDR3 DNA sequence: TGTGCCAGCAGCTTAGCATCCGTTGAAGCTTTCTTT.

This clonotype was detected ten times or more. The gene calls are TRBV27 and TRBJ1-5; tentative D call: TRBD1 (6 bases). V was pared by 3 bases and J by 7 bases, with 16 bases between. The CDR3 runs 15 residues. Per germline, CDR1 MNHEY and CDR2 SMNVEV (reference sequence). The CDR3: CASSFVGARGQPQHF. The CDR3, as DNA: TGTGCCAGCAGTTTCGTGGGGGCTCGGGGGCAGCCCCAGCATTTT.

Turning to this clonotype: A read error is possible here, since a much larger clone lies one base away. CDR3 in amino acids: CARTETQYF. For the CDR3, the DNA is TGTGCCAGAACGGAGACCCAGTACTTC. This sequence joins TRBV12-3 or TRBV12-4 and TRBJ2-5; D ambiguous. Trimming removed 9 bases from V and 5 bases from J, with 4 bases in between. The CDR3 totals 9 residues.

This clonotype has a count of ten or more. The J gene is TRBJ2-3, the V gene TRBV29-1; no firm D call. Looked up from germline, CDR1 is SQVTM and CDR2 is ANQGSEA. This CDR3 spans 12 amino acids. V gave up 2 bases and J gave up 4 bases, with 7 bases separating them. CDR3 region: CSVEQTADTQYF. The CDR3 nucleotides read TGCAGCGTTGAACAGACCGCAGATACGCAGTATTTT.

This clonotype appeared many times. The rearrangement joins TRBV2 to TRBJ1-1; D perhaps matches TRBD1 (5 bases). The CDR3 extends over 13 amino acids. The germline CDR1 and CDR2 sequences are SNHLY and FYNNEI. Trimming left V 4 bases short and J 6 bases short, with 12 bases between. The CDR3 sequence is CASSGDLGPEAFF. In DNA form, the CDR3 reads TGTGCCAGCAGTGGGGACCTTGGCCCTGAAGCTTTCTTT.

This clonotype was picked up many times. The genes are TRBV5-6 and TRBJ2-7; possibly TRBD1 for D (5 bases). CDR3 length equals 17 residues. CDR1 and CDR2 (germline): SGHDT, YYEEEE. V lost 1 base and J 2 bases, leaving 19 bases between the germline ends. The CDR3 protein is CASSLKGMDIYAYEQYF. CDR3 nucleotide sequence: TGTGCCAGCAGCTTGAAGGGTATGGACATCTATGCCTACGAGCAGTACTTC. The full variable domain, in which reference TRBV5-6 and TRBJ2-7 provide the parts outside the CDR3, is DAGVTQSPTHLIKTRGQQVTLRCSPKSGHDTVSWYQQALGQGPQFIFQYYEEEERQRGNFPDRFSGHQFPNYSSELNVNALLLGDSALYLCASSLKGMDIYAYEQYFGPGTRLTVT.

This clonotype was seen more than once but under ten times. The rearrangement links TRBV18 to TRBJ2-3; unclear D gene. Germline V CDR1 and CDR2: KGHSH, LQKENI. V lost 3 bases and J lost 1, with 14 bases in between. The CDR3 length is 16 residues. The CDR3 nucleotides are TGTGCCAGCTCACCCGCTTATTCGGACGGCACAGATACGCAGTATTTT. Its translation is CASSPAYSDGTDTQYF.

This clonotype was observed at least ten times. V and J are TRBV11-2 and TRBJ1-2, with D possibly being TRBD1 (6 bases). This CDR3 has 13 amino acids. Trimming took off 5 bases at V and 3 bases at J, with 10 bases between the two ends. The germline CDR1 and CDR2 sequences are SGHAT and FQNNGV. CDR3 protein: CASSITGHYGYTF. In nucleotides, the CDR3 is TGTGCCAGCAGCATTACAGGGCACTATGGCTACACCTTC.

This clonotype was observed a few times. CDR3: CASSDTRGQVVAGELFF. CDR3 bases: TGTGCCAGCAGCGACACGCGGGGACAGGTCGTCGCCGGGGAGCTGTTTTTT. The chain uses TRBV7-9 and TRBJ2-2; 8 nucleotides agree with TRBD1. The trim removed 5 bases at V and 6 bases at J, leaving 14 bases unmatched. The CDR3 covers 17 residues. Germline values: CDR1 SEHNR, CDR2 FQNEAQ (reference sequence).

This clonotype was counted many times. J is TRBJ2-3 and V is TRBV12-3 or TRBV12-4; a possible D gene is TRBD2 (6 bases). This CDR3 contains 14 residues. V was cut by 5 bases and J by 3 bases, with 12 bases left in between. CDR3 nucleotide sequence: TGTGCCAGCAGTAAGACTAGTGGTACAGATACGCAGTATTTT. Translated: CASSKTSGTDTQYF.

At least ten counts were recorded for this clonotype. J is TRBJ2-1 and V is TRBV27, with 7 bases aligning to TRBD1. The CDR3 totals 15 residues. The germline V gene encodes CDR1 MNHEY and CDR2 SMNVEV (reference sequence). Trimming at V came to 1 base and at J to 13 bases, leaving 13 bases not matched to a gene. The CDR3 is CASSLWTGERLHQFF. The CDR3 nucleotides are TGTGCCAGCAGTTTATGGACAGGCGAACGTCTCCATCAGTTCTTC.

This clonotype has a count of ten or more. The chain is built from TRBV15 and TRBJ2-1; unclear D gene. The CDR3 covers 13 residues. Trimming cost V 0 bases and J 8 bases, with 8 bases left between them. Looked up from germline, CDR1 is LNHNV and CDR2 is YYDKDF (reference sequence). CDR3 protein: CATSRDLWDEQFF. The CDR3 coding sequence is TGTGCCACCAGCAGAGATCTGTGGGATGAGCAGTTCTTC.

In this sample, this clonotype turned up many times. V is TRBV4-1 and J is TRBJ1-2; 7 nucleotides match TRBD1. After removal of 0 bases from V and 4 bases from J, the junction contained 8 bases not matched to a gene. This CDR3 region has 16 residues. From germline, CDR1 is MGHRA and CDR2 YSYEKL. The CDR3 DNA reads as TGCGCCAGCAGCCAAGATCTGAACAGGGGCCGCTATGGCTACACCTTC. It specifies CASSQDLNRGRYGYTF.

In its sample, this clonotype was seen many times. The chain couples TRBV7-9 to TRBJ2-1; possibly TRBD2 for D (6 bases). Trimming took 3 bases from V and 9 from J, leaving 6 bases between them. Germline CDR1 SEHNR, CDR2 FQNEAQ (reference sequence). This CDR3 has 11 residues. The CDR3 coding sequence is TGTGCCAGCAGCTTGGAGGGTGAGCAGTTCTTC. It yields the protein CASSLEGEQFF.

This clonotype was seen ten or more times. The V call is TRBV28, the J call TRBJ2-3; possible D gene TRBD2, 6 bases. Trimming removed 5 bases at V and 8 bases at J, with 26 bases between. CDR3 length equals 17 residues. Germline V gene lookup returns CDR1 MDHEN and CDR2 SYDVKM. The CDR3: CASSLTTGRLAGSTQYF. CDR3 DNA: TGTGCCAGCAGTCTAACCACCGGACGGCTCGCGGGGAGTACGCAGTATTTT.

This clonotype was detected a few times. The V call is TRBV20-1, the J call TRBJ2-1; 9 bases fit TRBD2. With 3 bases clipped from V and 9 bases from J, the junction kept 9 bases outside the gene matches. CDR1 DFQATT and CDR2 SNEGSKA come from the germline V gene (reference sequence). The CDR3 extends over 14 amino acids. CDR3 sequence: CSASKSGGRSEQFF. CDR3 nucleotide sequence: TGCAGTGCTAGTAAAAGCGGGGGGCGAAGTGAGCAGTTCTTC.

This clonotype was detected many times. This chain joins TRBV20-1 and TRBJ2-7, with a weak D call TRBD1 (5 bases). From germline, CDR1 is DFQATT and CDR2 SNEGSKA (reference sequence). The V and J ends lost 3 bases and 5 bases respectively, with 14 bases between them. CDR3 length equals 13 residues. CDR3 DNA sequence: TGCAGTGCTAGCAGGGTTGGGCCTCACGAGCAGTACTTC. Translated: CSASRVGPHEQYF.

The V and J genes are TRBV20-1 and TRBJ2-3, with 10 bases lining up with TRBD1. Germline V gives CDR1 DFQATT, CDR2 SNEGSKA (reference sequence). The CDR3 sequence is 15 residues long. The trim removed 1 base at V and 5 bases at J, leaving 6 bases unmatched. The CDR3 is CSARAATGGRDTQYF. CDR3 coding DNA: TGCAGTGCTAGAGCGGCGACAGGGGGCAGAGATACGCAGTATTTT.

This chain links TRBV11-2 with TRBJ2-5; 10 bases are a match to TRBD2. The V gene's germline CDR1 is SGHAT and CDR2 FQNNGV. J was trimmed by 3 bases and V by 5 bases; bases with no gene match: 9. The CDR3 runs to 16 residues. CDR3 loop: CASSPLAGAEEETQYF. DNA for the CDR3: TGTGCCAGCAGCCCCCTAGCGGGAGCTGAGGAAGAGACCCAGTACTTC.

This clonotype showed up many times. The J gene is TRBJ1-2, the V gene TRBV6-5; D might be TRBD1 (5 bases). Trimming pared 6 bases from V and 2 bases from J, leaving 13 bases between. Germline V gene lookup returns CDR1 MNHEY and CDR2 SVGAGI. This CDR3 is built from 14 residues. CDR3 loop: CASRRGSGNYGYTF. CDR3 in DNA: TGTGCCAGCAGGCGGGGGTCAGGAAACTATGGCTACACCTTC.

A few counts support this clonotype. This chain connects TRBV20-1 to TRBJ2-5; TRBD2 matches at 8 bases. Trimming cost V 2 bases and J 0 bases; bases outside gene matches: 5. From germline, CDR1 is DFQATT and CDR2 SNEGSKA (reference sequence). The CDR3 runs to 15 residues. CDR3 DNA: TGCAGTGCTAGATCGGCTAGCGGGTACCAAGAGACCCAGTACTTC. Its protein is CSARSASGYQETQYF.

This clonotype was seen at least ten times. The V call is TRBV10-3, the J call TRBJ1-1; 9 bases match TRBD1. The CDR3 runs to 16 residues. The germline CDR1 and CDR2 sequences are ENHRY and SYGVKD. The trim removed 0 bases at V and 1 base at J, leaving 3 bases unmatched. Here the CDR3 reads CAISESGDRENTEAFF. The CDR3 DNA is TGTGCCATCAGTGAGTCCGGGGACAGGGAGAACACTGAAGCTTTCTTT.

V gene TRBV19 combines with J gene TRBJ2-2; D unresolved. This CDR3 comprises 15 residues. V lost 0 bases and J 8 bases, leaving 13 bases between the germline ends. Germline values: CDR1 LNHDA, CDR2 SQIVND (reference sequence). CDR3 amino acids: CASSIDRTDPGELFF. As DNA, the CDR3 is TGTGCCAGTAGTATAGACCGGACGGATCCAGGGGAGCTGTTTTTT.

This clonotype was recorded many times. CDR3 nucleotide sequence: TGCAGCGTCCACCTTCGACAGGCTTACAATGAGCAGTTCTTC. Translated, it gives CSVHLRQAYNEQFF. This rearrangement joins TRBV29-1 to TRBJ2-1, with D tentatively TRBD1 (6 bases). Germline V gene lookup returns CDR1 SQVTM and CDR2 ANQGSEA. The CDR3 covers 14 residues. The V end was cut by 6 bases, the J end by 4 bases, with 16 bases between.

This clonotype has more than one count but fewer than ten. The rearrangement joins TRBV20-1 to TRBJ2-7; a possible D gene is TRBD2 (6 bases). CDR1 and CDR2 (germline): DFQATT, SNEGSKA (reference sequence). The length of the CDR3 is 13 residues. With 3 bases removed from V and 4 bases from J, the gap between germline ends came to 13 bases. This CDR3 is CSASLGRGYEQYF. DNA for the CDR3: TGCAGTGCTAGTCTGGGGCGGGGTTACGAGCAGTACTTC.

The table lists this clonotype with many counts. The V and J genes are TRBV20-1 and TRBJ2-2; no definite D call. The CDR3 has 14 amino acids. Germline loops: CDR1 DFQATT, CDR2 SNEGSKA (reference sequence). Trimming took 0 bases from V and 1 from J, leaving 6 bases between them. This CDR3 reads CSARDARNTGELFF. CDR3 DNA sequence: TGCAGTGCTAGAGATGCCAGGAACACCGGGGAGCTGTTTTTT.

This clonotype was seen ten or more times. The chain uses TRBV5-5 and TRBJ2-7, with D tentatively TRBD1 or TRBD2 (5 bases each). The germline CDR1 and CDR2 sequences are SGHKS and YYEKEE (reference sequence). The CDR3 has 16 residues. V lost 2 bases, J lost 2 bases, and 17 bases lay in between. The CDR3 protein is CASSFQQSGRAYEQYF. DNA for the CDR3: TGTGCCAGCAGCTTTCAACAGTCGGGACGCGCCTACGAGCAGTACTTC.